These T cell receptor beta chains were read from a single sample in a study of identical twins. Using its own MiXCR run on the 5' RACE reads, TCRdb lists one record per CDR3 protein. The repertoire holds over 550,000 distinct CDR3 sequences, around 7.5% seen once, with roughly 1.6% in the top ten. The sample was also linked to a second study, of yellow fever vaccine responses in identical twins.

The material sequenced was PBMCs. These receptors were collected from a woman aged 18-29 years in good health. Both conserved end residues are part of each CDR3. A D gene is named only where the DNA matches it firmly. Only some rows state a clone size, as once, few, many or a class for expanded clones.

TRBV3-1	TRBJ1-1	NA	many	CASSHPNTEAFF	TGTGCCAGCAGCCACCCCAACACTGAAGCTTTCTTT
TRBV29-1	TRBJ2-1	NA	few	CSVEGLPLSSYNEQFF	TGCAGCGTTGAGGGTTTACCGCTAAGCTCCTACAATGAGCAGTTCTTC
TRBV28	TRBJ2-1	NA	NA	CASSLWTRGVYNEQFF	TGTGCCAGCAGTTTGTGGACCAGGGGAGTCTACAATGAGCAGTTCTTC
TRBV28	TRBJ1-5	NA	many	CASSYSGTPNQPQHF	TGTGCCAGCAGTTACTCCGGGACACCGAATCAGCCCCAGCATTTT
TRBV5-1	TRBJ1-2	NA	many	CASSFPGPYGYTF	TGCGCCAGCAGCTTTCCCGGGCCCTATGGCTACACCTTC
TRBV10-3	TRBJ2-7	TRBD2	few	CAISDAGGNFYEQYF	TGTGCCATCAGTGACGCGGGGGGAAATTTCTACGAGCAGTACTTC
TRBV7-6	TRBJ2-5	NA	NA	CASSSEKTVERVGTQYF	TGTGCCAGCAGCTCAGAAAAGACAGTGGAAAGGGTGGGGACCCAGTACTTC
TRBV6-1	TRBJ1-1	NA	NA	CASSRQQGSTEAFF	TGTGCCAGCAGCCGCCAGCAGGGTAGCACTGAAGCTTTCTTT
TRBV7-8	TRBJ2-7	NA	many	CASSLAYVRGEQYF	TGTGCCAGCAGCTTAGCCTATGTGCGGGGCGAGCAGTACTTC
TRBV7-8	TRBJ2-2	NA	many	CASSKGPALGNTGELFF	TGTGCCAGCAGCAAAGGACCAGCCTTGGGGAACACCGGGGAGCTGTTTTTT
TRBV27	TRBJ2-1	NA	NA	CASSPNPLGNTQFF	TGTGCCAGCAGCCCTAACCCTCTAGGGAACACGCAGTTCTTC
TRBV11-2	TRBJ2-3	NA	many	CASTEGGTQYF	TGTGCCAGCACAGAAGGTGGTACGCAGTATTTT
TRBV10-1	TRBJ2-3	TRBD2	NA	CASSQPREGRPDTQYF	TGCGCCAGCAGCCAGCCACGGGAGGGCCGCCCAGATACGCAGTATTTT
TRBV15	TRBJ1-5	NA	many	CATSEGGGNQPQHF	TGTGCCACCAGCGAGGGTGGGGGCAATCAGCCCCAGCATTTT
TRBV15	TRBJ1-1	NA	NA	CATSRDGGDLGEAFF	TGTGCCACCAGCAGAGATGGGGGGGACCTGGGTGAAGCTTTCTTT
TRBV12-3/TRBV12-4	TRBJ1-1	TRBD1	many	CASSGRTGGNTEAFF	TGTGCCAGCAGTGGTCGGACAGGGGGGAACACTGAAGCTTTCTTT
TRBV29-1	TRBJ2-2	TRBD1	few	CSVEAGANGQANTGELFF	TGCAGCGTTGAAGCCGGGGCGAACGGACAGGCGAACACCGGGGAGCTGTTTTTT
TRBV27	TRBJ2-7	TRBD1	many	CASSWTGASSYEQYF	TGTGCCAGCAGTTGGACAGGGGCCAGCTCCTACGAGCAGTACTTC
TRBV3-1	TRBJ1-1	NA	many	CASSHVTEAFF	TGTGCCAGCAGCCACGTGACTGAAGCTTTCTTT
TRBV11-2	TRBJ1-6	NA	NA	CASSSSRDNSPLHF	TGTGCCAGCAGCTCCTCCAGGGATAATTCACCCCTCCACTTT
TRBV6-2/TRBV6-3	TRBJ2-7	NA	few	CASSSPTSMGIRKYF	TGTGCCAGCAGTTCACCCACCAGTATGGGCATAAGGAAGTACTTC
TRBV6-1	TRBJ1-1	TRBD1	NA	CASRAPDRGNTEAFF	TGTGCCAGCAGGGCTCCCGACAGGGGAAACACTGAAGCTTTCTTT
TRBV2	TRBJ1-5	NA	NA	CASSRGTSSNQPQHF	TGTGCCAGCAGCCGCGGGACATCTAGCAATCAGCCCCAGCATTTT
TRBV29-1	TRBJ2-1	TRBD1	many	CSVGRTGFSSYNEQFF	TGCAGCGTTGGGAGGACAGGCTTTAGCTCCTACAATGAGCAGTTCTTC
TRBV3-1	TRBJ2-1	TRBD2	few	CASSQAGTSGNNEQFF	TGTGCCAGCAGCCAAGCGGGGACTAGCGGAAACAATGAGCAGTTCTTC
TRBV6-1	TRBJ2-3	TRBD1	few	CASSDGQGAVTQYF	TGTGCCAGCAGCGACGGACAGGGGGCGGTTACGCAGTATTTT
TRBV7-2	TRBJ2-3	NA	NA	CASSPLPGWDTDTQYF	TGTGCCAGCAGCCCACTACCCGGCTGGGACACAGATACGCAGTATTTT
TRBV12-3/TRBV12-4	TRBJ2-5	NA	many	CASSPWGGGYQETQYF	TGTGCCAGCAGCCCGTGGGGCGGTGGGTACCAAGAGACCCAGTACTTC
TRBV5-1	TRBJ1-2	NA	many	CASSPLGELNYGYTF	TGCGCCAGCAGCCCCTTGGGGGAACTCAACTATGGCTACACCTTC
TRBV4-1	TRBJ1-2	NA	many	CASSQAAVYGYTF	TGCGCCAGCAGCCAAGCGGCAGTCTATGGCTACACCTTC
TRBV5-1	TRBJ1-1	NA	many	CASSLGSLNTEAFF	TGCGCCAGCAGCTTAGGCAGCCTGAACACTGAAGCTTTCTTT
TRBV25-1	TRBJ1-2	NA	NA	CASRGSPFYGYTF	TGTGCCAGCAGAGGGTCCCCCTTCTATGGCTACACCTTC
TRBV7-9	TRBJ2-1	TRBD2	NA	CASSFRAGGTDNEQFF	TGTGCCAGCAGCTTCAGAGCGGGAGGCACCGACAATGAGCAGTTCTTC
TRBV2	TRBJ2-7	NA	few	CASSAQSEQYF	TGTGCCAGCAGTGCCCAAAGTGAGCAGTACTTC
TRBV4-1	TRBJ2-7	NA	many	CASSQPDRVYEQYF	TGCGCCAGCAGCCAACCGGACAGAGTCTACGAGCAGTACTTC
TRBV4-1	TRBJ1-1	NA	few	CASSSARGGTEAFF	TGCGCCAGCAGCTCCGCAAGAGGTGGCACTGAAGCTTTCTTT
TRBV12-3/TRBV12-4	TRBJ2-1	NA	many	CASSFRQNEQFF	TGTGCCAGCAGTTTTAGGCAGAATGAGCAGTTCTTC
TRBV28	TRBJ1-2	NA	NA	CASSLSSRASGYTF	TGTGCCAGCAGTTTATCAAGCAGGGCCTCTGGCTACACCTTC
TRBV3-1	TRBJ2-4	NA	many	CASSEQGAKNIQYF	TGTGCCAGCTCCGAGCAGGGGGCCAAAAACATTCAGTACTTC
TRBV5-1	TRBJ1-2	NA	many	CASSQDGLWQGGYGYTF	TGCGCCAGCAGCCAGGACGGGCTTTGGCAGGGCGGCTATGGCTACACCTTC
TRBV20-1	TRBJ1-1	NA	many	CSARDNPGAAGAFF	TGCAGTGCTAGAGATAACCCCGGCGCCGCTGGGGCTTTCTTT
TRBV10-2	TRBJ2-2	NA	few	CASTRYNTGELFF	TGCGCCAGCACCCGATATAACACCGGGGAGCTGTTTTTT
TRBV2	TRBJ2-1	NA	few	CASREDTFSYNEQFF	TGTGCCAGCAGGGAGGACACTTTCTCCTACAATGAGCAGTTCTTC
TRBV12-3/TRBV12-4	TRBJ1-1	NA	NA	CASSFPMNTEAFF	TGTGCCAGCAGTTTTCCGATGAACACTGAAGCTTTCTTT
TRBV5-6	TRBJ1-1	NA	few	CASSRTAGLEAFF	TGTGCCAGCAGCAGAACGGCGGGGTTAGAAGCTTTCTTT
TRBV7-2	TRBJ2-7	TRBD1	few	CASSSRTGVFEQYF	TGTGCCAGCAGTTCCCGGACAGGGGTTTTCGAGCAGTACTTC
TRBV7-9	TRBJ2-5	NA	NA	CASSPSRVETQYF	TGTGCCAGCAGTCCTTCTAGAGTGGAGACCCAGTACTTC
TRBV6-5	TRBJ2-1	TRBD2	few	CASSSRQRDPYNEQFF	TGTGCCAGCAGTTCCCGCCAGCGGGACCCTTACAATGAGCAGTTCTTC
TRBV5-1	TRBJ2-7	NA	few	CASSLALGGDEQYF	TGCGCCAGCAGCTTGGCCCTAGGAGGGGACGAGCAGTACTTC
TRBV20-1	TRBJ1-2	NA	few	CSAYRADYGYTF	TGCAGTGCTTACAGGGCGGACTATGGCTACACCTTC
TRBV12-3/TRBV12-4	TRBJ1-1	NA	few	CASSLGHPRDTEAFF	TGTGCCAGCAGTTTGGGACACCCAAGGGACACTGAAGCTTTCTTT
TRBV3-1	TRBJ2-1	TRBD2	many	CASSQEGGGSYNEQFF	TGTGCCAGCAGCCAAGAGGGCGGGGGCTCCTACAATGAGCAGTTCTTC
TRBV29-1	TRBJ1-5	TRBD1	NA	CSGRQGDQPQHF	TGCAGCGGTAGACAGGGCGATCAGCCCCAGCATTTT
TRBV19	TRBJ2-7	TRBD2	NA	CASSISSGSGYEQYF	TGTGCCAGTAGTATAAGTAGCGGGAGTGGCTACGAGCAGTACTTC
TRBV12-3/TRBV12-4	TRBJ2-5	NA	few	CASSPRRGVETQYF	TGTGCCAGCAGCCCAAGGAGGGGGGTGGAGACCCAGTACTTC